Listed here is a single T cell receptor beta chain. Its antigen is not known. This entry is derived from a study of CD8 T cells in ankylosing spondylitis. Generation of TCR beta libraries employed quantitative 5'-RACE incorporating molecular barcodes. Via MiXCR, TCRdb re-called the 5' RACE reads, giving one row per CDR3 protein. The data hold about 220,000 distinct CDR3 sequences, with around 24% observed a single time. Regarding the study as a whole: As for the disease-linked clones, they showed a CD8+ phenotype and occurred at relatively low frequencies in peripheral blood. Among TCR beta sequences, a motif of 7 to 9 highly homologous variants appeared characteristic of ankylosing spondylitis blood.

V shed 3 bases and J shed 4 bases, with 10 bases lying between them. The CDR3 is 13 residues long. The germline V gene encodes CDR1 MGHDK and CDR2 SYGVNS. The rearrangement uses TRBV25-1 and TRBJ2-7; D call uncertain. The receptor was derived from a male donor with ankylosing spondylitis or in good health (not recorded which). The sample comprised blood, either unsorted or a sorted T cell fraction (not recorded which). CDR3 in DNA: TGTGCCAGCAGTGATCAGATTAGATACGAGCAGTACTTC. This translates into CASSDQIRYEQYF.